This TCR beta chain was retrieved from a study of blood T cell repertoires in COVID-19. The germline V gene encodes CDR1 LNHNV and CDR2 YYDKDF (reference sequence). V dropped 6 bases and J dropped 4 bases, with 11 bases sitting between them. The length of the CDR3 is 13 residues. TCRdb's copy holds only in-frame clones and misses some; the assay was immunoSEQ multiplex PCR. Seen here are about 140,000 clones, about 80% observed once, and the top ten hold approximately 3.6%. Sequenced input: peripheral blood. The TCR was taken from a man in his 70s who had recovered from COVID-19. The chain combines TRBV15 with TRBJ2-3; D ambiguous. The CDR3 region is CATRESGSDTQYF. As DNA, the CDR3 is TGTGCCACCAGGGAGTCCGGTTCAGATACGCAGTATTTT.